This T cell receptor beta chain stems from a study of T cell repertoires in aging, cancer and after chemotherapy. In the study overall: Paired samples before and after chemotherapy came from glioblastoma patients receiving temozolomide-based therapy.

Regarding the study as a whole: In healthy donors, age-related TCR diversity loss mainly reflected lost richness. In each cancer cohort, median generation probability increased across chemotherapy, suggesting thymic output rebounded.

With 5 bases removed from V and 4 bases from J, the gap between germline ends came to 15 bases. CDR3 length: 14 residues. Germline V lookup: CDR1 LNHNV, CDR2 YYDKDF (reference sequence). The template was genomic DNA from peripheral blood, not RNA. Multiplex touch-down PCR with TRB-A/B primers amplified rearranged V-D-J TRB sequences. Each CDR3 protein gets one entry after TCRdb re-called the multiplex PCR reads with MiXCR. The sample contains some 6,700 distinct CDR3 sequences, about 50% of which appear only once. A note on this clonotype: No antigen is known for it.

What was sequenced was blood. The source is a human donor with a solid tumor. The chain uses TRBV15 and TRBJ2-7; D remains unclear. CDR3 nucleotides: TGTGCCACCAGCTTCACAGCGTCCGGATACGAGCAGTACTTC. This gives the protein CATSFTASGYEQYF.